This record covers a single T cell receptor (beta chain). This clone was detected only once. Its antigen has not been determined. Base qualities are not provided; no much larger clone lies one nucleotide away. The data belong to a study of blood T cell repertoires in COVID-19 (TCRdb year 2020). With regard to the full study: Samples covering the acute and convalescent phases of COVID-19 were provided by collaborators in the United States, Italy and Spain. Samples came from the ongoing ImmuneRACE study (first 160 participants) plus 1,254 subjects from 6 global collaborators. The repertoires were made available in a free public database intended to serve as a resource for research on the immune response to SARS-CoV-2. Where available, HLA class I and class II types were taken from metadata supplied by the sample provider and were not determined by assay-based typing. Nearly every sample came with metadata listing a de-identified subject ID, COVID-19 status, age in years and sex. The dataset comprised deeply sampled blood TCRbeta repertoires from subjects exposed to, actively infected with, or recovered from COVID-19. The material from the prospective study consisted of cDNA or gDNA derived from T cells, B-cell-depleted T cells, or PBMCs.

Collaborating institutions collected whole blood in K2EDTA tubes following their own protocols. For TCRbeta analysis, collaborators shipped samples in one of three forms: frozen whole blood, isolated PBMCs, or DNA extracted from either of those sample types. From V the trimming removes 4 bases and from J it removes 1 base, while the gene matches leave 7 bases of the junction unaccounted for. The CDR3 has 16 amino acids, counting the end cysteine and phenylalanine. Of all the DNA, just the CDR3 is kept, 48 bases in frame from base 1. The CDR1 and CDR2 encoded by the germline V gene are SGHTS and YDEGEE. General findings and caveats noted by the study authors: How much clinical and demographic metadata was included differed by source and by participant, and the metadata was provided uncurated.

TCRbeta CDR3 regions were amplified from genomic DNA using the immunoSEQ Assay, a bias-controlled multiplex PCR. The paper's processing steps were these. The number of nucleated cells in each sample was estimated by amplification of reference gene primers within the assay. To quantify the absolute abundance of each unique TCRbeta CDR3 rearrangement, sequence reads were collapsed and filtered. For each sample, productive Simpson clonality was calculated as the square root of Simpson's diversity index across productive rearrangements. The table comes from immuneACCESS by way of TCRdb, which keeps in-frame sequences with V and J called. Part of the clones is missing from these tables; in studies checked, under half for an unresolved V gene and the rest for unknown reasons. That table supplies the V and J calls and clone size; D and trimming were determined from the DNA. For this sample there are around 130,000 clones; roughly 90% appear just once. The top ten clones comprise more than 2% of the sample.

This sequence originates from a man in his 70s with active COVID-19. The material sequenced was peripheral blood. Rearrangement joined TRBV5-8 to TRBJ1-5; TRBD1 lines up with 8 middle nucleotides. The CDR3 region reads CASSANRGISNQPQHF. The nucleotide sequence reads as follows: TGTGCCAGCAGCGCAAACAGGGGGATAAGCAATCAGCCCCAGCATTTT. Reference TRBV5-8 and TRBJ1-5 genes cover what lies past the CDR3, so the full variable domain is EAGVTQSPTHLIKTRGQQATLRCSPISGHTSVYWYQQALGLGLQFLLWYDEGEERNRGNFPPRFSGRQFPNYSSELNVNALELEDSALYLCASSANRGISNQPQHFGDGTRLSIL.